The 18 T cell receptor beta chains listed next were all sequenced from one sample in a study of T-cell memory formation after mild COVID-19. TCRdb processed the 5' RACE reads anew with MiXCR; each CDR3 protein has one entry. The repertoire holds 300,000 or so distinct CDR3 sequences, with 15% to 20% as singletons. Sequenced: PBMCs or a T cell subset sorted from them (not recorded which). The receptors were gathered from a man aged 18 to 30 who had mild COVID-19 (a few samples of this study predate the infection). Cell type and time point are not known.

This clonotype was counted a few times. The V gene is TRBV27, the J gene TRBJ2-2; D is possibly TRBD1 (6 bases). The CDR3 contains 14 residues. Looked up from germline, CDR1 is MNHEY and CDR2 is SMNVEV (reference sequence). V dropped 5 bases and J dropped 7 bases, with 14 bases sitting between them. In DNA form, the CDR3 reads TGTGCCAGCAGTATGTTCAGGGGTGACGGGGAGCTGTTTTTT. It translates to CASSMFRGDGELFF.

The chain combines TRBV6-2 or TRBV6-3 with TRBJ2-7, with D tentatively TRBD1 (5 bases). Looked up from germline, CDR1 is MNHEY and CDR2 is SVGEGT. The CDR3 is 15 amino acids. Trimming took 4 bases from V and 0 from J, leaving 13 bases between them. The CDR3 loop is CASSSPTESSYEQYV. The CDR3 DNA reads TGTGCCAGCAGTTCCCCGACAGAGAGCTCCTACGAGCAGTACGTC.

The J gene is TRBJ1-2, the V gene TRBV29-1; TRBD1 matches at 8 bases. Germline assignment: CDR1 SQVTM and CDR2 ANQGSEA. The V segment lost 6 bases and the J segment 3 bases; nucleotides outside the gene matches: 6. This CDR3 has 13 amino acids. The CDR3 sequence: CSVDRGSHYGYTF. The CDR3 DNA sequence: TGCAGCGTCGACAGGGGAAGTCACTATGGCTACACCTTC.

This clonotype was detected only a few times. The V gene is TRBV5-6, the J gene TRBJ2-2, with 7 bases that match TRBD2. Trimming at V came to 1 base and at J to 0 bases, leaving 3 bases not matched to a gene. Per germline, CDR1 SGHDT and CDR2 YYEEEE. The CDR3 is 16 amino acids. This CDR3 is CASSLLGGANTGELFF. The CDR3 coding sequence is TGTGCCAGCAGCTTGCTGGGGGGGGCGAACACCGGGGAGCTGTTTTTT.

In this sample, this clonotype turned up a few times. The chain carries TRBV12-3 or TRBV12-4 and TRBJ2-5; the D gene is possibly TRBD2 (6 bases). The CDR3 has 13 amino acids. Trimming cost V 6 bases and J 7 bases, with 15 bases left between them. CDR3: CASSQGDSGTQYF. The DNA of the CDR3 is TGTGCCAGCAGCCAAGGGGACTCTGGGACCCAGTACTTC.

The chain recombines TRBV5-1 with TRBJ1-1; 7 nucleotides align to TRBD1. Germline CDR1 and CDR2: SGHRS and YFSETQ. This CDR3 is 15 amino acids long. V was pared by 2 bases and J by 1 base, with 5 bases of the junction left unmatched. The CDR3 sequence is CASSFQGGTNTEAFF. The CDR3 coding sequence is TGCGCCAGCAGCTTCCAGGGGGGTACGAACACTGAAGCTTTCTTT.

This clonotype showed up just a few times. V gene TRBV7-2 combines with J gene TRBJ2-1; D gene uncertain. Germline V gives CDR1 SGHTA, CDR2 FQGNSA. Trimming pared 1 base from V and 9 bases from J, leaving 7 bases between. The CDR3 spans 12 residues. CDR3 sequence reads: CASSLGRVEQFF. In nucleotides, the CDR3 is TGTGCCAGCAGCTTAGGACGGGTTGAGCAGTTCTTC.

This clonotype was found many times. This chain connects TRBV7-2 to TRBJ1-4; D not certain. The CDR3 runs to 15 residues. The germline V gene encodes CDR1 SGHTA and CDR2 FQGNSA. Deletions cut 5 bases from V and 0 bases from J, with 10 bases between. CDR3 nucleotide sequence: TGTGCCAGCAGCGGATACGGATCAACTAATGAAAAACTGTTTTTT. This sequence encodes CASSGYGSTNEKLFF. The variable domain in full, with the rest retrieved from reference TRBV7-2 and TRBJ1-4, is GAGVSQSPSNKVTEKGKDVELRCDPISGHTALYWYRQSLGQGLEFLIYFQGNSAPDKSGLPSDRFSAERTGGSVSTLTIQRTQQEDSAVYLCASSGYGSTNEKLFFGSGTQLSVL.

The rearrangement joins TRBV11-3 to TRBJ2-7; D is unclear. V gave up 7 bases and J gave up 3 bases, with 13 bases separating them. This CDR3 is built from 13 residues. CDR1 SGHNT and CDR2 YENEEA come from the germline V gene. The CDR3 sequence is CASTRQNLYEQYV. CDR3 in DNA: TGTGCCAGCACAAGGCAGAACCTCTACGAGCAGTACGTC.

This clonotype occurred many times. J is TRBJ2-7 and V is TRBV20-1, with D possibly matching TRBD1 (6 bases). CDR1 is DFQATT, CDR2 SNEGSKA, per germline (reference sequence). This CDR3 has 13 residues. The V and J ends lost 0 bases and 4 bases respectively, with 10 bases between them. The DNA of the CDR3 is TGCAGTGCTAGAGATGTCCAGGGGTACGAGCAGTACGTC. Translated, it gives CSARDVQGYEQYV.

In this sample, this clonotype turned up many times. The chain combines TRBV5-8 with TRBJ1-5; D gene unclear. The germline V and J ends were trimmed by 0 bases and 4 bases, with 14 bases remaining between them. This CDR3 is built from 16 residues. Germline V lookup: CDR1 SGHTS, CDR2 YDEGEE. The CDR3 DNA reads TGTGCCAGCAGCTTGGGTACTGGGCTGTGGAATCAGCCCCAGCATTTT. It translates to CASSLGTGLWNQPQHF.

In this sample, this clonotype turned up a few times. V gene TRBV7-7 combines with J gene TRBJ2-5; TRBD2 matches at 11 bases. CDR1 and CDR2 from the germline V gene are SSHAT and FNYEAQ (reference sequence). V lost 5 bases, J lost 5 bases, and 10 bases stayed unmatched. This CDR3 is 16 amino acids long. The CDR3 nucleotides are TGTGCCAGCAGCCCACGTAGCGGGGGGGCGACGGAGACCCAGTACTTC. Its translation: CASSPRSGGATETQYF.

This clonotype was recorded a few times. The V call is TRBV10-2, the J call TRBJ2-5, with TRBD2 matching over 7 bases. Germline V CDR1 and CDR2: WSHSY, SAAADI. J gave up 1 base and V 4 bases, and 0 bases lay outside the gene matches. The CDR3 contains 13 residues. The CDR3 region is CASSGGGQETQYF. CDR3 coding DNA: TGCGCCAGCAGTGGGGGGGGCCAAGAGACCCAGTACTTC.

J is TRBJ1-2 and V is TRBV7-2; 8 nucleotides line up with TRBD1. The CDR3 has 15 residues. Germline CDR1 and CDR2: SGHTA and FQGNSA. Losses at the gene ends were 4 bases for V and 7 bases for J; bases not matched to a gene: 11. CDR3 sequence (DNA): TGTGCCAGCAGCTCCCAGATGACAGGGGACCGTGGCTACACCTTC. It specifies CASSSQMTGDRGYTF.

J is TRBJ2-7 and V is TRBV4-3; unclear D gene. CDR1 is LGHNA and CDR2 is YSLEER in the germline V gene. This CDR3 has 15 amino acids. V shed 0 bases and J shed 4 bases, with 13 bases lying between them. This chain's CDR3 is CASSQDVGIIYEQYF. CDR3 nucleotide sequence: TGCGCCAGCAGCCAAGATGTGGGGATCATTTACGAGCAGTACTTC.

This clonotype was found a few times. The rearrangement uses TRBV25-1 and TRBJ1-2; TRBD1 matches at 8 bases. There are 14 residues in the CDR3. J gave up 6 bases and V 3 bases, and 6 bases lay outside the gene matches. Germline CDR1 MGHDK, CDR2 SYGVNS. For the CDR3, the DNA is TGTGCCAGCAGTGAGCCAGGGGGCAGGAATGGCTACACCTTC. It specifies CASSEPGGRNGYTF.

This clonotype was counted many times. V is TRBV4-3 and J is TRBJ2-3; 10 bases match TRBD2. Germline CDR1 is LGHNA and CDR2 is YSLEER. The CDR3 consists of 17 residues. After removal of 1 base from V and 9 bases from J, the junction contained 13 bases not matched to a gene. The CDR3: CASSQGASGGLLATQYF. DNA of the CDR3: TGCGCCAGCAGCCAAGGGGCTAGCGGGGGCCTCCTCGCCACGCAGTATTTT.

In its sample, this clonotype was seen a few times. This chain joins TRBV12-3 or TRBV12-4 and TRBJ1-5, with D possibly matching TRBD1 (5 bases). The CDR3 runs to 14 residues. Trimming cost V 3 bases and J 6 bases, with 12 bases left between them. The CDR3 reads CASSFAGSSQPQHF. The DNA of the CDR3 is TGTGCCAGCAGTTTCGCAGGGTCTAGTCAGCCCCAGCATTTT.